Listed below are T cell receptor beta chains from one sample, sequenced in a study of post-analysis software for immune sequencing data. TCRdb independently ran MiXCR on the PCR reads; one entry per CDR3 protein. The sample carries roughly 700,000 distinct CDR3 sequences, roughly 29% recorded once. The source material was blood. Receptors originate from a girl aged 5-17 years with multiple sclerosis. CDR3s include the opening cysteine and the closing phenylalanine or tryptophan. A D gene is named only where the DNA matches it firmly. For some rows the clone size is stated as once, few or many, or as a class when expanded; others skip it.

length	D	J	size	V	CDR3	DNA
15	.	TRBJ2-2	few	TRBV11-2	CASSFILGGTGELFF	TGTGCCAGCAGCTTTATTTTAGGGGGGACCGGGGAGCTGTTTTTT
15	.	TRBJ2-5	.	TRBV5-1	CASSLSGLRQETQYF	TGCGCCAGCAGCTTGTCGGGTCTGAGACAAGAGACCCAGTACTTC
15	TRBD2	TRBJ2-1	few	TRBV28	CASRTTSGSYNEQFF	TGTGCCAGCAGGACAACTAGCGGGAGCTACAATGAGCAGTTCTTC
14	.	TRBJ2-7	few	TRBV4-3	CASSPFLASHEQYF	TGCGCCAGCAGCCCCTTCCTGGCCAGCCACGAGCAGTACTTC
16	TRBD1	TRBJ1-6	few	TRBV20-1	CSARGGTGTANSPLHF	TGCAGTGCTAGAGGCGGGACAGGGACTGCCAATTCACCCCTCCACTTT
14	.	TRBJ1-4	few	TRBV7-2	CASSLKGREEKLFF	TGTGCCAGCAGCTTAAAGGGCAGGGAGGAAAAACTGTTTTTT
15	TRBD2	TRBJ2-7	many	TRBV4-3	CASSQEAGVTYEQYF	TGCGCCAGCAGCCAAGAAGCGGGGGTGACCTACGAGCAGTACTTC
14	.	TRBJ2-1	.	TRBV6-5	CASRVTTRYSEQFF	TGTGCCAGCAGAGTAACGACCCGCTACAGTGAGCAGTTCTTC
17	TRBD2	TRBJ2-7	few	TRBV12-3/TRBV12-4	CASSLALIAGDVYEQYF	TGTGCCAGCAGTTTAGCGCTGATAGCGGGAGATGTATACGAGCAGTACTTC
14	.	TRBJ2-6	many	TRBV5-1	CASSQVSGANVLTF	TGCGCCAGCAGCCAGGTCTCTGGGGCCAACGTCCTGACTTTC
13	.	TRBJ1-1	.	TRBV5-1	CASSLDRPAEAFF	TGCGCCAGCAGCTTGGATCGGCCCGCTGAAGCTTTCTTT
14	.	TRBJ1-5	.	TRBV29-1	CSAMQGNSNQPQHF	TGCAGCGCTATGCAGGGGAATAGCAATCAGCCCCAGCATTTT
17	.	TRBJ2-7	.	TRBV12-3/TRBV12-4	CASSARSRQVQGYEQYF	TGTGCCAGCAGTGCGCGATCTCGACAGGTCCAGGGCTACGAGCAGTACTTC
20	TRBD2	TRBJ2-1	.	TRBV5-1	CASSSPGYSGRAEGYNEQFF	TGCGCCAGCAGTTCCCCGGGTTATAGCGGGAGGGCCGAAGGCTACAATGAGCAGTTCTTC
17	TRBD1	TRBJ2-3	.	TRBV5-6	CASSFRARQGALDTQYF	TGTGCCAGCAGCTTCCGTGCGAGACAGGGGGCTTTAGATACGCAGTATTTT
16	.	TRBJ2-3	.	TRBV5-5	CASSLGMGARGDTQYF	TGTGCCAGCAGCTTGGGCATGGGCGCTAGGGGGGATACGCAGTATTTT
15	TRBD2	TRBJ2-1	many	TRBV9	CASSAQLAGGVEQFF	TGTGCCAGCAGCGCCCAACTAGCGGGAGGGGTTGAGCAGTTCTTC
14	.	TRBJ2-7	.	TRBV5-1	CASNLEHGTYEQYF	TGCGCCAGCAACTTGGAACATGGAACCTACGAGCAGTACTTC
14	.	TRBJ2-7	few	TRBV6-2/TRBV6-3	CASSYRGRVSEQYF	TGTGCCAGCAGTTACCGGGGCAGGGTATCCGAGCAGTACTTC
15	.	TRBJ2-3	.	TRBV20-1	CSARDLASGPDTQYF	TGCAGTGCTAGAGATCTGGCATCCGGGCCAGATACGCAGTATTTT
14	.	TRBJ1-1	.	TRBV5-1	CASSFGQGSPEAFF	TGCGCCAGCAGCTTTGGGCAGGGGAGCCCTGAAGCTTTCTTT
14	.	TRBJ1-1	.	TRBV12-3/TRBV12-4	CASSPAGRGTEAFF	TGTGCCAGCAGTCCGGCCGGGAGGGGAACTGAAGCTTTCTTT
18	.	TRBJ2-5	many	TRBV9	CASSPRVSRRALQETQYF	TGTGCCAGCAGCCCCCGGGTGTCGCGGCGGGCTTTACAAGAGACCCAGTACTTC
14	.	TRBJ1-2	.	TRBV10-3	CAIGGQGPLSGYTF	TGTGCGATCGGGGGTCAGGGCCCTCTTAGTGGCTACACCTTC
15	TRBD1	TRBJ2-3	once	TRBV6-1	CASGPGQGAVDTQYF	TGTGCCAGCGGGCCGGGACAGGGGGCCGTAGATACGCAGTATTTT
13	.	TRBJ1-2	.	TRBV29-1	CSVMRLQGSGYTF	TGCAGCGTCATGCGATTGCAGGGGAGTGGCTACACCTTC
15	.	TRBJ2-5	.	TRBV24-1	CATSDFGAGGETQYF	TGTGCCACCAGTGATTTTGGCGCTGGGGGAGAGACCCAGTACTTC
13	.	TRBJ1-5	many	TRBV5-4	CASSLTPNQPQHF	TGTGCCAGCAGCTTGACCCCCAATCAGCCCCAGCATTTT
13	.	TRBJ1-2	many	TRBV6-5	CASSRGGSSGYTF	TGTGCCAGCAGCCGTGGGGGCAGTTCGGGCTACACCTTC
15	.	TRBJ2-1	.	TRBV7-2	CASSFVAEPYNEQFF	TGTGCCAGCAGCTTCGTGGCGGAGCCCTACAATGAGCAGTTCTTC
15	.	TRBJ2-7	.	TRBV7-2	CASSSSPGYAEEQYF	TGTGCCAGCAGCTCATCACCGGGGTACGCCGAAGAGCAGTACTTC
16	TRBD2	TRBJ2-3	.	TRBV7-9	CASSFLTSGGDLMQNF	TGTGCCAGCAGCTTCCTGACTAGCGGGGGAGATTTAATGCAGAATTTT
17	.	TRBJ2-3	.	TRBV21-1	CASSKKGRGWGTDTQYF	TGTGCCAGCAGCAAAAAGGGCAGGGGTTGGGGGACAGATACGCAGTATTTT
14	.	TRBJ2-1	.	TRBV7-2	CASSPGRGYNEQFF	TGTGCCAGCAGCCCCGGACGGGGTTACAATGAGCAGTTCTTC
11	TRBD2	TRBJ2-2	.	TRBV25-1	CASMSWGGVFF	TGTGCCAGCATGTCTTGGGGGGGGGTGTTTTTT
11	.	TRBJ2-7	.	TRBV12-3/TRBV12-4	CASTYGTEQYF	TGTGCCAGCACCTATGGGACAGAGCAGTACTTC
16	.	TRBJ2-7	.	TRBV3-1	CASSRGRGVRSSGQYF	TGTGCCAGCAGCCGTGGGAGAGGGGTAAGAAGTTCGGGGCAGTACTTC
16	.	TRBJ1-5	.	TRBV7-2	CASSYGHRGKNQPQHF	TGTGCCAGCAGCTACGGGCATCGGGGGAAGAATCAGCCCCAGCATTTT
13	.	TRBJ2-7	.	TRBV29-1	CSVARTVSYEQYF	TGCAGCGTTGCAAGGACGGTATCCTACGAGCAGTACTTC
14	TRBD1	TRBJ2-1	few	TRBV20-1	CSAQIWDRGFEQFF	TGCAGTGCCCAGATTTGGGACAGGGGTTTTGAGCAGTTCTTC
15	TRBD1	TRBJ2-3	many	TRBV5-1	CASSRQGATADTQYF	TGCGCCAGCAGCAGACAGGGGGCGACGGCAGATACGCAGTATTTT
10	.	TRBJ2-1	.	TRBV9	CASKAQEQFF	TGTGCCAGCAAGGCTCAGGAGCAGTTCTTC